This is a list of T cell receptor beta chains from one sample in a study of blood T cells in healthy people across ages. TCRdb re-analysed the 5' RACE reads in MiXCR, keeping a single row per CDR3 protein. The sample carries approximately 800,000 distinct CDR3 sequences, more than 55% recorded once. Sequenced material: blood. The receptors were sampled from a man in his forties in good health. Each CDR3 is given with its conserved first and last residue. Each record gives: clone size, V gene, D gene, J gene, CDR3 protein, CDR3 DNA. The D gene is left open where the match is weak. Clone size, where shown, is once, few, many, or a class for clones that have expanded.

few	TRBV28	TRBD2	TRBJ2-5	CASSRTSGRSGQYF	TGTGCCAGCAGTCGGACTAGCGGGAGATCGGGGCAGTACTTC
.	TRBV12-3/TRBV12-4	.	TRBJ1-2	CASKSGFRNGYTF	TGTGCCAGCAAGTCAGGGTTCAGGAATGGCTACACCTTC
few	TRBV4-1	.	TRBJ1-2	CASSQEGRGAGYGYTF	TGCGCCAGCAGCCAAGAAGGACGAGGGGCGGGGTACGGCTACACCTTC
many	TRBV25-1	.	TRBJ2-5	CASRAGQLETQYF	TGTGCCAGCAGGGCAGGACAGTTAGAGACCCAGTACTTC
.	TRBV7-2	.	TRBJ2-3	CASSPSTTQYF	TGTGCCAGCAGCCCATCGACTACGCAGTATTTT
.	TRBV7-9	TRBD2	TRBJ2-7	CASNEEAGAYYEQYF	TGTGCCAGCAACGAAGAGGCGGGAGCCTACTACGAGCAGTACTTC
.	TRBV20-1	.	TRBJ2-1	CSGRGERHNEQFF	TGCAGTGGAAGAGGCGAGCGTCACAATGAGCAGTTCTTC
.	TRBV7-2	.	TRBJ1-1	CASTWTVRTEAFF	TGTGCCAGCACTTGGACAGTCAGAACTGAAGCTTTCTTT
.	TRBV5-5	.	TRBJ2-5	CASSSLWAQYF	TGTGCCAGCAGCTCCCTCTGGGCCCAGTACTTC
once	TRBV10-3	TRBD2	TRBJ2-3	CAIRLALAGGSTDTQYF	TGTGCCATCAGACTGGCTCTAGCGGGGGGGAGCACAGATACGCAGTATTTT
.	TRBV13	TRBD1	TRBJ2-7	CASSLGTGGVGEQYF	TGTGCCAGCAGCTTAGGTACAGGGGGCGTTGGCGAGCAGTACTTC
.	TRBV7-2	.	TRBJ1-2	CASSAPTEGGYTF	TGTGCCAGCAGCGCCCCGACAGAGGGGGGCTACACCTTC
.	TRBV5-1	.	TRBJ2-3	CASSLGVDSRTDTQYF	TGCGCCAGCAGCTTGGGGGTGGACAGCCGCACAGATACGCAGTATTTT
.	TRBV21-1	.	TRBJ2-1	CASSKAGDFNEQFF	TGTGCCAGCAGCAAAGCGGGAGATTTTAATGAGCAGTTCTTC
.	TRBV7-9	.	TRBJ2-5	CASSFSERKETQYF	TGTGCCAGCAGCTTTAGTGAGCGGAAAGAGACCCAGTACTTC
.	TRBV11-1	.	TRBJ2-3	CASSADGDTDTQYF	TGTGCCAGCAGCGCAGACGGAGACACAGATACGCAGTATTTT
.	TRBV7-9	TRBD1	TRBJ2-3	CASSPRQGTTSTDTQYF	TGTGCCAGCAGCCCGAGACAGGGAACCACTAGCACAGATACGCAGTATTTT
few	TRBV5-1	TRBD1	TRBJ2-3	CASSLSEGAQLTDTQYF	TGCGCCAGCAGCTTATCCGAGGGGGCTCAACTCACAGATACGCAGTATTTT
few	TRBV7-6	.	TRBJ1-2	CASSQRQVDGYTF	TGTGCCAGCAGCCAAAGGCAGGTTGATGGCTACACCTTC
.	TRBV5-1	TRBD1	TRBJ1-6	CASERGQGSSPLHF	TGCGCCAGCGAAAGAGGACAGGGAAGTTCACCCCTCCACTTT
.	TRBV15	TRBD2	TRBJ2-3	CATSREGLKGTDTQYF	TGTGCCACCAGCAGAGAGGGACTAAAAGGCACAGATACGCAGTATTTT
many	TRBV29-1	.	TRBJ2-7	CSVAGRHEQYF	TGCAGCGTTGCGGGGAGGCACGAGCAGTACTTC
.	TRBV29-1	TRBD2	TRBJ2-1	CGVELAAAGYNEQFF	TGCGGCGTTGAACTAGCGGCCGCCGGGTACAATGAGCAGTTCTTC
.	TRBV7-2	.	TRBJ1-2	CASSPGASYGYTF	TGTGCCAGCAGCCCCGGGGCGAGCTATGGCTACACCTTC
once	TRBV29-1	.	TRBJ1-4	CSVEDQEGKLFF	TGCAGCGTTGAAGATCAGGAGGGGAAACTGTTTTTT
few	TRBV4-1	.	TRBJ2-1	CASSQNSNEQFF	TGCGCCAGCAGCCAAAACAGCAATGAGCAGTTCTTC
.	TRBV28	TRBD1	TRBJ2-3	CASSPETGEVDTQYF	TGTGCCAGCAGTCCGGAGACAGGGGAGGTAGATACGCAGTATTTT
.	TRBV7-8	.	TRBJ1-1	CASLRVTPSSPSISEAFF	TGTGCCAGCCTTCGGGTCACGCCTAGCTCCCCATCGATATCTGAAGCTTTCTTT
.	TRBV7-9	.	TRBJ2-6	CASSLGQFLPGAGANVLTF	TGTGCCAGCAGCCTTGGACAGTTCCTGCCTGGGGCCGGGGCCAACGTCCTGACTTTC
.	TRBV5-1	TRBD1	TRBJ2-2	CASSLDRAGTGELFF	TGCGCCAGCAGCCTGGACAGGGCAGGCACCGGGGAGCTGTTTTTT
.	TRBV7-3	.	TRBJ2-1	CASSLGSADEQFF	TGTGCCAGCAGCTTAGGATCTGCGGATGAGCAGTTCTTC
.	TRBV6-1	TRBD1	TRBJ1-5	CASDDSDRGTYSNQPQHF	TGTGCCAGCGACGACTCGGACAGGGGGACATATAGCAATCAGCCCCAGCATTTT
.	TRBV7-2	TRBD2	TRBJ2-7	CASSLDGGGYNEQYF	TGTGCCAGCAGCTTAGACGGGGGGGGATACAATGAGCAGTACTTC
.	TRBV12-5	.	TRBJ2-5	CASGLGLLASETQYF	TGTGCTAGTGGTTTGGGACTTTTGGCGTCGGAGACCCAGTACTTC
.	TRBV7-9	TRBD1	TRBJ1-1	CASSAGTGGSEAFF	TGTGCCAGCAGCGCCGGGACAGGGGGCAGCGAAGCTTTCTTT
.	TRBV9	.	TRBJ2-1	CASSVKNEQFF	TGTGCCAGCAGCGTTAAGAATGAGCAGTTCTTC
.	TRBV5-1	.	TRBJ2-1	CASRGPDDEQFF	TGCGCCAGCAGAGGGCCTGACGATGAGCAGTTCTTC
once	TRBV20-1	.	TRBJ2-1	CSARAPSGRRSYNEQFF	TGCAGTGCTAGAGCCCCCTCGGGACGGAGGTCCTACAATGAGCAGTTCTTC
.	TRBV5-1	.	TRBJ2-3	CASSLAPGRTDTQYF	TGCGCCAGCAGCTTGGCCCCGGGCAGAACAGATACGCAGTATTTT
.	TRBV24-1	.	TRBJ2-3	CATSEHKGDSDTQYF	TGTGCCACCAGTGAACACAAAGGGGATTCAGATACGCAGTATTTT
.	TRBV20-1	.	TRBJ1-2	CSASDRGVGIHGYTF	TGCAGTGCTAGTGATCGCGGAGTAGGGATACATGGCTACACCTTC
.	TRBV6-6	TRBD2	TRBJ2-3	CALRGSGESDTQYF	TGTGCCCTCAGGGGTAGCGGGGAGTCGGATACGCAGTATTTT
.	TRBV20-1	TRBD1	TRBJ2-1	CGARDGDRALRGNEQFF	TGCGGTGCTAGAGATGGAGACAGGGCATTAAGGGGTAATGAGCAGTTCTTC
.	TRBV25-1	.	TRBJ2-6	CASTAFGANVLTF	TGTGCCAGCACCGCCTTTGGGGCCAACGTCCTGACTTTC
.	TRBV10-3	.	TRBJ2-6	CAISEVISGANVLTF	TGTGCCATCAGTGAGGTAATCTCTGGGGCCAACGTCCTGACTTTC
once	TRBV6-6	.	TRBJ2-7	CASSITRGEQYF	TGTGCCAGCAGTATAACCAGGGGCGAGCAGTACTTC
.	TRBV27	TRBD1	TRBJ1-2	CASRRDRGQSNYGYTF	TGTGCCAGCAGGCGGGACAGGGGGCAGTCTAACTATGGCTACACCTTC
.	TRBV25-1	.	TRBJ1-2	CASSATNPSFYGYTF	TGTGCCAGCAGTGCAACCAACCCGTCTTTCTATGGCTACACCTTC
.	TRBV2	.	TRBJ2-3	CASSELTTDTQYF	TGTGCCAGCAGTGAGTTAACAACAGATACGCAGTATTTT
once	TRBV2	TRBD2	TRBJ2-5	CASSSLAAQYF	TGTGCCAGCAGTAGTCTAGCGGCCCAGTACTTC
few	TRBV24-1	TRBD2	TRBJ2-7	CATSDPTGTSGYEQYF	TGTGCCACCAGTGATCCCACCGGGACTAGCGGCTACGAGCAGTACTTC